These 6 T cell receptor beta chains share one sample of origin, sequenced in a study of T cells in Graves' hyperthyroidism and ophthalmopathy. TCR beta CDR3 regions were amplified from RNA transcripts. Initially, a first-round RT-PCR of the TCR CDR3 employed the HTBI primer set. TCRdb itself ran the multiplex PCR reads through MiXCR, one entry per CDR3 protein. The sample shows fewer than 400,000 distinct CDR3 sequences, 11% to 15% of them seen only once. The source material was blood. These receptors came from a middle-aged man with Graves' ophthalmopathy.

CDR3 sequence (DNA): TGTGCCAGCAGTTCGGTGGCCACGAACACCGGGGAGCTGTTTTTT. Protein: CASSSVATNTGELFF. The chain is built from TRBV28 and TRBJ2-2; D remains ambiguous. Per the germline V gene, CDR1 is MDHEN and CDR2 is SYDVKM. The length of the CDR3 is 15 residues. V was trimmed by 4 bases and J by 0 bases, leaving 9 bases between them.

The sample holds many counts of this clonotype. The CDR3 bases are TGTGCCAGCAGCTTGGAACAGGGCGGGAACACCGGGGAGCTGTTTTTT. Translated, it gives CASSLEQGGNTGELFF. The rearrangement uses TRBV5-4 and TRBJ2-2; D is perhaps TRBD1 (6 bases). The V gene lost 0 bases and the J gene lost 1 base, with 10 bases spanning the gap. The CDR3 is 16 amino acids. CDR1 and CDR2 from the germline V gene are SGHNT and YYREEE (reference sequence).

Of note for this clonotype: The junction differs from germline at one of its ends, possibly a read error. The chain has TRBV12-3 or TRBV12-4 and TRBJ1-2, with D unresolved. This CDR3 is built from 14 residues. The CDR3 spells CTSSFKGRGYGYTF. Written as DNA, the CDR3 is TGTACCAGCAGTTTTAAGGGAAGAGGGTATGGCTACACCTTC.

The chain combines TRBV7-9 with TRBJ2-1; TRBD2 matches 7 bases. J gave up 9 bases and V 5 bases, and 7 bases lay outside the gene matches. The germline CDR1 and CDR2 sequences are SEHNR and FQNEAQ (reference sequence). CDR3 length equals 13 residues. The CDR3 here is CASSPPERGEQFF. CDR3 bases: TGTGCCAGCAGCCCACCCGAGCGGGGTGAGCAGTTCTTC.

This clonotype was found many times. This chain links TRBV30 with TRBJ1-5, with TRBD1 identical over 8 bases. Losses at the gene ends were 8 bases for V and 9 bases for J; bases not matched to a gene: 18. Germline loops: CDR1 GTSNPN, CDR2 SVGIG (reference sequence). CDR3 length: 15 residues. CDR3 sequence: CAMSRDRSRDSPQHF. CDR3 sequence (DNA): TGTGCCATGTCCCGGGACAGGTCGAGGGACTCGCCCCAGCATTTT. The entire variable domain, with the rest obtained from reference TRBV30 and TRBJ1-5, is as follows: SQTIHQWPATLVQPVGSPLSLECTVEGTSNPNLYWYRQAAGRGLQLLFYSVGIGQISSEVPQNLSASRPQDRQFILSSKKLLLSDSGFYLCAMSRDRSRDSPQHFGDGTRLSIL.

At least ten counts were recorded for this clonotype. This CDR3 reads CSAGQGANSPLHF. The CDR3, as DNA: TGCAGCGCGGGACAGGGGGCGAATTCACCCCTCCACTTT. The J gene is TRBJ1-6, the V gene TRBV29-1; 12 nucleotides agree with TRBD1. The CDR3 runs 13 residues. J gave up 7 bases and V 7 bases, and 2 bases lay outside the gene matches. Germline loops: CDR1 SQVTM, CDR2 ANQGSEA.